The sample holds a few counts of the clone carrying this T cell receptor (beta chain). This sample is drawn from a study of response to subunit inactivated influenza vaccine. From the RT-PCR reads, TCRdb called clonotypes with MiXCR, one entry per CDR3 protein. The repertoire includes hundreds of thousands of distinct CDR3 sequences, approximately 15% of them detected once, and less than 4% sits in the top ten. This CDR3 is 16 amino acids long. Trimming left V 0 bases short and J 0 bases short, with 12 bases between. Germline V gives CDR1 DFQATT, CDR2 SNEGSKA (reference sequence). This chain connects TRBV20-1 to TRBJ2-1; tentative D call: TRBD2 (5 bases). This TCR was sampled from a man aged 50 to 69 who received an inactivated influenza vaccine. This specimen was CD4+ T cells sorted from PBMCs, taken around 25 months after vaccination. The CDR3 here is CSARDRTGNSYNEQFF. In nucleotides, the CDR3 is TGCAGTGCTAGAGACAGGACGGGAAACTCCTACAATGAGCAGTTCTTC.